The sequence of this T cell receptor (beta chain) was determined in a study of blood T cell repertoires in COVID-19. Some clones are missing from TCRdb's copy, which holds only in-frame ones; the method was immunoSEQ multiplex PCR. The sample carries 210,000 or so clones, around 82% recorded once. Material for sequencing was PBMCs or T cells enriched from blood (not recorded which). The receptor comes from a man aged 30 to 45 with acute COVID-19.

The CDR3, as DNA: TGTGCCAGCAGCTTATTCCTCCCAGGCCAAGAGACCCAGTACTTC. Translation gives CASSLFLPGQETQYF. The chain has TRBV7-2 and TRBJ2-5; D gene ambiguous. The CDR3 spans 15 residues. Germline assignment: CDR1 SGHTA and CDR2 FQGNSA. Trimming removed 2 bases from V and 1 base from J, with 11 bases in between.